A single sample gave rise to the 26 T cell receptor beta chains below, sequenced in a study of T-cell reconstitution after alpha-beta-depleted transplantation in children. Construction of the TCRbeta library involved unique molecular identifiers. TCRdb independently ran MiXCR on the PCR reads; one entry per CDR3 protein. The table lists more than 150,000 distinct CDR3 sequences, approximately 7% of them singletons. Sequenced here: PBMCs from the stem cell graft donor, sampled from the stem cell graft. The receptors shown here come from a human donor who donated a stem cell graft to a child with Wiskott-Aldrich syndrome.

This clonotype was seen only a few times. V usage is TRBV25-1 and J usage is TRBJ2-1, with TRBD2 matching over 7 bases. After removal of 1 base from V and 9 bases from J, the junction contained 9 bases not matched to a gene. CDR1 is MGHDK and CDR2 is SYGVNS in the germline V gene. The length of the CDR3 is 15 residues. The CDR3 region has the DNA TGTGCCAGCAGTGAATCCCCGAGACTAGCAAGTGAGCAGTTCTTC. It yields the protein CASSESPRLASEQFF. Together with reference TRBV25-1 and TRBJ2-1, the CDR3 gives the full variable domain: EADIYQTPRYLVIGTGKKITLECSQTMGHDKMYWYQQDPGMELHLIHYSYGVNSTEKGDLSSESTVSRIRTEHFPLTLESARPSHTSQYLCASSESPRLASEQFFGPGTRLTVL.

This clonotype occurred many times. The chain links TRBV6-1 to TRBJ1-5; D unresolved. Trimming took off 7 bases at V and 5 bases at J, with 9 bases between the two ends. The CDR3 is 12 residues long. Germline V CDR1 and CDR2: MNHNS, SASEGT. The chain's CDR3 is CASIDPHQPQHF. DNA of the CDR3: TGTGCCAGCATCGACCCCCATCAGCCCCAGCATTTT.

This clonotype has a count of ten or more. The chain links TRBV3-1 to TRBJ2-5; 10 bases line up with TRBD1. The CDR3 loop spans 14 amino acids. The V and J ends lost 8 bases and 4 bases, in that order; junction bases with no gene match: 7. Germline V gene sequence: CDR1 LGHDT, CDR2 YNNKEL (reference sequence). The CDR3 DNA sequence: TGTGCCAGCTTGAGACAGGGGGCGGGAGAGACCCAGTACTTC. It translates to CASLRQGAGETQYF.

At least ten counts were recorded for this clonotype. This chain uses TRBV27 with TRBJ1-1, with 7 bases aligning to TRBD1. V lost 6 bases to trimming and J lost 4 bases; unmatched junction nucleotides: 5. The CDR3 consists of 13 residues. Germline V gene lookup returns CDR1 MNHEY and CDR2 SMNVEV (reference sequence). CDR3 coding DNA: TGTGCCAGCAGCGAGGGGGCGGGCACTGAAGCTTTCTTT. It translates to CASSEGAGTEAFF.

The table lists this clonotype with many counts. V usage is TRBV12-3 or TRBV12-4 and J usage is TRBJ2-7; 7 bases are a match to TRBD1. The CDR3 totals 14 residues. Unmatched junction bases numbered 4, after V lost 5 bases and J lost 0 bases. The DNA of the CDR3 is TGTGCCAGCAGTCCTGGACAGGCCTCCTACGAGCAGTACTTC. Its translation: CASSPGQASYEQYF.

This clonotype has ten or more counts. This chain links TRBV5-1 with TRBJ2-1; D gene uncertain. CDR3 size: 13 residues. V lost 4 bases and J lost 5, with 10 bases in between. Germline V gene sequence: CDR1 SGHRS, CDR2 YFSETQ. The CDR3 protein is CASSTHYNNEQFF. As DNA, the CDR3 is TGCGCCAGCAGCACTCACTATAACAATGAGCAGTTCTTC.

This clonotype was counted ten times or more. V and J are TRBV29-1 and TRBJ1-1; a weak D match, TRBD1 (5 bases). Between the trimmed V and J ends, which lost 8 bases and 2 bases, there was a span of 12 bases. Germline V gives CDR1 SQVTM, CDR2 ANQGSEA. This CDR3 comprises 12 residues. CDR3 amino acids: CSHPTGNTEAFF. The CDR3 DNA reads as TGCAGCCACCCTACAGGAAACACTGAAGCTTTCTTT.

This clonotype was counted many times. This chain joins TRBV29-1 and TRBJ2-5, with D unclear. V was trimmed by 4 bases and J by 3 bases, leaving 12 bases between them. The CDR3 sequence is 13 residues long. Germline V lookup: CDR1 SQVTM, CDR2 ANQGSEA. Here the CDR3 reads CSVVYPEKETQYF. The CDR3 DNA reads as TGCAGCGTTGTATATCCGGAGAAAGAGACCCAGTACTTC.

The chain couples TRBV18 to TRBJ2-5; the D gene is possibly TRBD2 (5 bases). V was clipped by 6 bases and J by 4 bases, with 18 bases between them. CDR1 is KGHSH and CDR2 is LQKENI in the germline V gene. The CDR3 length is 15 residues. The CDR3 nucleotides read TGTGCCAGCTCGGAAAACCATCAAGAGGGAGAGACCCAGTACTTC. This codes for CASSENHQEGETQYF.

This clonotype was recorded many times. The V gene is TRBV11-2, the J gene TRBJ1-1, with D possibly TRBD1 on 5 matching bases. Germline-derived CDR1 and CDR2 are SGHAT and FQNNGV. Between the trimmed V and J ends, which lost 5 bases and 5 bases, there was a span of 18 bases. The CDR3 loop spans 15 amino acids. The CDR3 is CASSVYVAGRTEAFF. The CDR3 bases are TGTGCCAGCAGCGTCTATGTCGCAGGGAGAACTGAAGCTTTCTTT.

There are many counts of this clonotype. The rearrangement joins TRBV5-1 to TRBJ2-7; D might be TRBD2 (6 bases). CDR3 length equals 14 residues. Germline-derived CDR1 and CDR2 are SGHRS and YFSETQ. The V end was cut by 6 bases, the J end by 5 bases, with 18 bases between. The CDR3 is CASKEGSSTNEQYF. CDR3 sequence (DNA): TGCGCCAGCAAGGAGGGTAGCTCAACCAACGAGCAGTACTTC. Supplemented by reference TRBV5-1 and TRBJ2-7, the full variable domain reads KAGVTQTPRYLIKTRGQQVTLSCSPISGHRSVSWYQQTPGQGLQFLFEYFSETQRNKGNFPGRFSGRQFSNSRSEMNVSTLELGDSALYLCASKEGSSTNEQYFGPGTRLTVT.

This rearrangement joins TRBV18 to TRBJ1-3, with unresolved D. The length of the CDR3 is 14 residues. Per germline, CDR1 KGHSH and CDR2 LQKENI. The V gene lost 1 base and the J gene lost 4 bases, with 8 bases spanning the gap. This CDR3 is CASSPLHEGNTIYF. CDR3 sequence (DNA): TGTGCCAGCTCACCACTCCATGAAGGAAACACCATATATTTT.

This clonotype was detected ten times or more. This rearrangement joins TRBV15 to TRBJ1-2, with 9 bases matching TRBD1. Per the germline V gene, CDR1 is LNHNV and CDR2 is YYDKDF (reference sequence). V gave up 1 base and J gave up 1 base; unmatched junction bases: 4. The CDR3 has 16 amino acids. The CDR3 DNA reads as TGTGCCACCAGCAGAGTCGGGACAGGGTATAACTATGGCTACACCTTC. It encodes CATSRVGTGYNYGYTF.

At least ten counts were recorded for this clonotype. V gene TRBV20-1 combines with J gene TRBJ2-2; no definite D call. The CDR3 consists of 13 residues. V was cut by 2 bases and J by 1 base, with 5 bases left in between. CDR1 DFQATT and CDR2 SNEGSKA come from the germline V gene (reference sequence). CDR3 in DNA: TGCAGTGCTAGAACCCAGAACACCGGGGAGCTGTTTTTT. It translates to CSARTQNTGELFF.

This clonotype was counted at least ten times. The CDR3 sequence: CSAATEIQGPYEQYF. The CDR3 DNA is TGCAGTGCTGCAACCGAAATACAGGGACCCTACGAGCAGTACTTC. The chain carries TRBV20-1 and TRBJ2-7, with D possibly TRBD1 on 6 matching bases. Trimming cost V 5 bases and J 2 bases, with 19 bases left between them. The CDR3 is made up of 15 amino acids. The germline V gene encodes CDR1 DFQATT and CDR2 SNEGSKA (reference sequence).

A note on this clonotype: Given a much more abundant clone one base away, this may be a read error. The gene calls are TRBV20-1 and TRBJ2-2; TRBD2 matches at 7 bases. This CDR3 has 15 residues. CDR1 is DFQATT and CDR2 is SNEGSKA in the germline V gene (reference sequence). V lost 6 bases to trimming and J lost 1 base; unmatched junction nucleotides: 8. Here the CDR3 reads CSAPLARKNTGELFF. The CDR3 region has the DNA TGCAGTGCCCCACTAGCGAGGAAGAACACCGGGGAGCTGTTTTTT.

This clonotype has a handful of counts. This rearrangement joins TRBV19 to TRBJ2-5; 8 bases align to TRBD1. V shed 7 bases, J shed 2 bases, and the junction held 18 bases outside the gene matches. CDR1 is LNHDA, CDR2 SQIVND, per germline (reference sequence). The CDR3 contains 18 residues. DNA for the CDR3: TGTGCCAGTACCCACAACAGGGGGTCGACCTTGTCTCAAGAGACCCAGTACTTC. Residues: CASTHNRGSTLSQETQYF.

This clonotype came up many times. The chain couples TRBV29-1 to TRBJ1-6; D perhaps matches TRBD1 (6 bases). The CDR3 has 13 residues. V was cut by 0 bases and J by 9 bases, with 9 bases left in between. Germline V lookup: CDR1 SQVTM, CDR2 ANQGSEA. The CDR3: CSVEDRGGSPLHF. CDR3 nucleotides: TGCAGCGTTGAAGACAGGGGTGGTTCACCCCTCCACTTT.

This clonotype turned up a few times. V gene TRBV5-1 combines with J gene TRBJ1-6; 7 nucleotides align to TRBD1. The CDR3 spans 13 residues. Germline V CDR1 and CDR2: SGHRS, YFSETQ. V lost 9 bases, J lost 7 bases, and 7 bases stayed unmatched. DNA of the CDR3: TGCGCCACCCCCGGGACAGCGAATTCACCCCTCCACTTT. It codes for CATPGTANSPLHF.

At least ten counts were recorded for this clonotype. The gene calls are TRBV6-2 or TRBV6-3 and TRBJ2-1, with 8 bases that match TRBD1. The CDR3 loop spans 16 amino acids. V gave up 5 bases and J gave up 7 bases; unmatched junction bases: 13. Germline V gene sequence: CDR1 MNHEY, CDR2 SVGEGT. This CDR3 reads CASSRSRDRRSNEQFF. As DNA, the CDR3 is TGTGCCAGCAGTCGTTCCCGGGACAGGAGATCAAATGAGCAGTTCTTC.

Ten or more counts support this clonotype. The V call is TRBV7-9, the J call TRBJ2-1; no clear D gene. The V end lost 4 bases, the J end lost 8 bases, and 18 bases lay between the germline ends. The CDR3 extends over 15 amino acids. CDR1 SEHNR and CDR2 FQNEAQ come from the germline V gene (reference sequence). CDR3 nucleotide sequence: TGTGCCAGCAGCTCCCGGAGCACCACGGACGATGAGCAGTTCTTC. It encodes CASSSRSTTDDEQFF. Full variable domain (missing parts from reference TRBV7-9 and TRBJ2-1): DTGVSQNPRHKITKRGQNVTFRCDPISEHNRLYWYRQTLGQGPEFLTYFQNEAQLEKSRLLSDRFSAERPKGSFSTLEIQRTEQGDSAMYLCASSSRSTTDDEQFFGPGTRLTVL.

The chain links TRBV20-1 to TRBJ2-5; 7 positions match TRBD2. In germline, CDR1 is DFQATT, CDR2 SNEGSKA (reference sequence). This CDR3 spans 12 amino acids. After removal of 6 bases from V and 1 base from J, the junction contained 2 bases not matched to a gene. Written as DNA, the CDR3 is TGCAGTGCCTCGGGGGGCCAAGAGACCCAGTACTTC. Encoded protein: CSASGGQETQYF.

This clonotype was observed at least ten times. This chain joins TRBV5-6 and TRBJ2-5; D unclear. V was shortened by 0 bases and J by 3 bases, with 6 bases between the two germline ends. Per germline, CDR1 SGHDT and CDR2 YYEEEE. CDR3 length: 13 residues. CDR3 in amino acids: CASSLVSEETQYF. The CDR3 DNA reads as TGTGCCAGCAGCTTGGTGAGCGAAGAGACCCAGTACTTC.

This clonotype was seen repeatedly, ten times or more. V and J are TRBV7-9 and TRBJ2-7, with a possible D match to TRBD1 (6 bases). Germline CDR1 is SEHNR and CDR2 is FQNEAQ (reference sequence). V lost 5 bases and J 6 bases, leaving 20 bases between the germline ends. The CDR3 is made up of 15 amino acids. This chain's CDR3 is CASSLLEGERGEQYF. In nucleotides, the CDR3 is TGTGCCAGCAGCCTACTCGAGGGGGAAAGGGGCGAGCAGTACTTC.

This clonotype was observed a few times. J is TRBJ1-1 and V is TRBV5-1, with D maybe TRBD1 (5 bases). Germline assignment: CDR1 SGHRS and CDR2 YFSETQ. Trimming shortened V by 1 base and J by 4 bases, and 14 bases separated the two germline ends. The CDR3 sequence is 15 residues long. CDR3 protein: CASSLKRGMVTEAFF. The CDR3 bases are TGCGCCAGCAGCTTGAAGAGGGGAATGGTCACTGAAGCTTTCTTT.

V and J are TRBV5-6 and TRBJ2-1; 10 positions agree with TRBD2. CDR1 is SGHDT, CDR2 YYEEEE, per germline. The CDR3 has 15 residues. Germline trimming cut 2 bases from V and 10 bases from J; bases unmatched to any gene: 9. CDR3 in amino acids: CASSLVTSGTSEQFF. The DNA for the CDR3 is TGTGCCAGCAGCTTAGTCACTAGCGGGACCTCAGAGCAGTTCTTC.